What follows are 28 T cell receptor beta chains derived from one specimen sequenced in a study of response to subunit inactivated influenza vaccine. Each CDR3 protein gets one entry after TCRdb re-called the RT-PCR reads with MiXCR. The table includes hundreds of thousands of distinct CDR3 sequences, around 13% detected once. Material: PBMCs from blood, obtained about 14 days before vaccination. The receptors originated from a man aged 45 to 65 who received an inactivated influenza vaccine.

Only a few counts were recorded for this clonotype. The chain employs TRBV7-9 and TRBJ2-5; D remains unclear. The germline gives CDR1 SEHNR, CDR2 FQNEAQ (reference sequence). Trimming removed 2 bases at V and 1 base at J, with 11 bases between. The CDR3 extends over 15 amino acids. CDR3 sequence: CASSLTPVIQETQYF. The DNA for the CDR3 is TGTGCCAGCAGCTTAACGCCTGTAATCCAAGAGACCCAGTACTTC.

This clonotype was found many times. The genes are TRBV20-1 and TRBJ2-1, with TRBD2 identical over 7 bases. Germline values: CDR1 DFQATT, CDR2 SNEGSKA (reference sequence). V shed 6 bases, J shed 5 bases, and the junction held 10 bases outside the gene matches. This CDR3 is built from 14 residues. The CDR3 loop is CSAYRTRSNNEQFF. The CDR3 coding sequence is TGCAGTGCCTATAGGACTAGATCGAACAATGAGCAGTTCTTC.

This clonotype was counted a few times. The chain links TRBV11-2 to TRBJ2-1; 7 bases are a match to TRBD2. J lost 7 bases, V lost 1 base, and 7 bases had no gene match. This CDR3 contains 15 residues. Germline V gives CDR1 SGHAT, CDR2 FQNNGV. The DNA of the CDR3 is TGTGCCAGCAGCTTAGTAGAGAGCGGGAAAAATGAGCAGTTCTTC. It yields the protein CASSLVESGKNEQFF. Full variable domain (missing parts from reference TRBV11-2 and TRBJ2-1): EAGVAQSPRYKIIEKRQSVAFWCNPISGHATLYWYQQILGQGPKLLIQFQNNGVVDDSQLPKDRFSAERLKGVDSTLKIQPAKLEDSAVYLCASSLVESGKNEQFFGPGTRLTVL.

This clonotype was found a few times. V gene TRBV6-2 or TRBV6-3 combines with J gene TRBJ2-1; the match to TRBD2 covers 14 bases. Germline-derived CDR1 and CDR2 are MNHEY and SVGEGT. There are 16 residues in the CDR3. V was pared by 6 bases and J by 8 bases, with 9 bases of the junction left unmatched. This chain's CDR3 is CASRKTSGRARDEQFF. DNA of the CDR3: TGTGCCAGCAGAAAGACTAGCGGGAGGGCTAGGGATGAGCAGTTCTTC.

This clonotype was seen at least ten times. The gene calls are TRBV4-2 and TRBJ1-2; a possible D gene is TRBD1 (6 bases). Germline CDR1 reads LGHNA; CDR2 reads YNFKEQ. The ends were cut back, 0 bases at V and 3 bases at J, with 23 bases in the middle. The CDR3 loop spans 19 amino acids. Here the CDR3 DNA reads TGTGCCAGCAGCCAAGATCCCCGGAGACAGGTTCTTTGGGACTATGGCTACACCTTC. Protein sequence: CASSQDPRRQVLWDYGYTF.

V and J are TRBV9 and TRBJ2-3; no firm D call. Germline CDR1 SGDLS, CDR2 YYNGEE. The CDR3 totals 15 residues. The V end lost 6 bases, the J end lost 3 bases, and 17 bases lay between the germline ends. The CDR3 protein is CASNLMVAATDTQYF. The CDR3 DNA reads as TGTGCCAGCAATCTCATGGTTGCGGCAACAGATACGCAGTATTTT.

The J gene is TRBJ2-7, the V gene TRBV10-2, with 7 bases identical to TRBD1. V gave up 2 bases and J gave up 1 base; unmatched junction bases: 8. Germline assignment: CDR1 WSHSY and CDR2 SAAADI. The CDR3 sequence is 16 residues long. The CDR3 coding sequence is TGCGCCAGCAGTGAGACCTCCGGGACAGTATCCTACGAGCAGTACTTC. Its protein product is CASSETSGTVSYEQYF.

CDR3 bases: TGTGCCAGCACCCCCGCGGGCAGGGGTATTTATGGCTACACCTTC. It specifies CASTPAGRGIYGYTF. The J gene is TRBJ1-2, the V gene TRBV7-2; TRBD1 is a possible D gene (6 bases). CDR3 length: 15 residues. The germline gives CDR1 SGHTA, CDR2 FQGNSA. V shed 7 bases and J shed 5 bases, with 20 bases lying between them.

The J gene is TRBJ2-7, the V gene TRBV29-1; 9 positions agree with TRBD1. Trimming took 7 bases from V and 3 from J; bases not matched to a gene: 7. Germline V CDR1 and CDR2: SQVTM, ANQGSEA. CDR3 size: 13 residues. The DNA for the CDR3 is TGCAGCGCCGGGGGACAGGGACTCTACGAGCAGTACTTC. Residues: CSAGGQGLYEQYF.

The genes are TRBV20-1 and TRBJ2-7; tentative D call: TRBD1 (6 bases). Trimming stripped 6 bases from V and 4 bases from J, with 13 bases between. The CDR3 loop spans 12 amino acids. Germline V lookup: CDR1 DFQATT, CDR2 SNEGSKA (reference sequence). The CDR3 bases are TGCAGTGCCCCGGGCAGGGGATACGAGCAGTACTTC. Amino acid sequence: CSAPGRGYEQYF.

The chain is built from TRBV6-5 and TRBJ2-3, with D maybe TRBD1 (5 bases). V lost 0 bases, J lost 6 bases, and 16 bases lay in between. Germline assignment: CDR1 MNHEY and CDR2 SVGAGI. The CDR3 sequence is 16 residues long. The CDR3: CASSYSGKGKLDTQYF. CDR3 sequence (DNA): TGTGCCAGCAGTTACTCGGGGAAGGGGAAGTTGGATACGCAGTATTTT.

This clonotype has just a few counts. The chain uses TRBV20-1 and TRBJ2-7, with 7 nucleotides matching TRBD2. This CDR3 contains 14 residues. J lost 3 bases, V lost 6 bases, and 11 bases had no gene match. Per germline, CDR1 DFQATT and CDR2 SNEGSKA (reference sequence). The CDR3 DNA reads TGCAGTGCGAAAAGGGTAGCGGGCAGCTACGAGCAGTACTTC. Encoded protein: CSAKRVAGSYEQYF.

This clonotype has more than one count but fewer than ten. The chain couples TRBV29-1 to TRBJ2-4; 8 nucleotides align to TRBD2. Germline V gene lookup returns CDR1 SQVTM and CDR2 ANQGSEA. The CDR3 is 15 residues long. Germline trimming cut 1 base from V and 3 bases from J; bases unmatched to any gene: 5. The CDR3 nucleotides read TGCAGCGTTGAAGTGACTAGCGAGGTCAAAAACATTCAGTACTTC. This gives the protein CSVEVTSEVKNIQYF.

As concerns this clonotype: The junction departs from the called germline gene at one end, perhaps through a read error. V usage is TRBV28 and J usage is TRBJ2-7, with TRBD2 as a possible D gene (5 bases). Per the germline V gene, CDR1 is MDHEN and CDR2 is SYDVKM. The CDR3 extends over 14 amino acids. The CDR3 loop is CASILQGRRDEQYF. The CDR3 region has the DNA TGTGCCAGCATTTTACAAGGGAGACGGGATGAGCAGTACTTC.

V usage is TRBV2 and J usage is TRBJ1-2, with D perhaps TRBD1 (5 bases). This CDR3 is built from 13 residues. With 6 bases removed from V and 4 bases from J, the gap between germline ends came to 12 bases. Germline CDR1 is SNHLY and CDR2 is FYNNEI. CDR3 nucleotides: TGTGCCAGCAGGGATACCGGGACCTATGGCTACACCTTC. It specifies CASRDTGTYGYTF.

Written as DNA, the CDR3 is TGCGCCAGCAGCTTGATCGGGGTAACGGACGGGGAGCTGTTTTTT. It yields the protein CASSLIGVTDGELFF. The rearrangement links TRBV5-1 to TRBJ2-2, with D maybe TRBD2 (5 bases). CDR1 and CDR2 from the germline V gene are SGHRS and YFSETQ. V was cut by 1 base and J by 7 bases, with 14 bases left in between. The CDR3 covers 15 residues. Full variable domain (outside the CDR3, taken from reference TRBV5-1 and TRBJ2-2): KAGVTQTPRYLIKTRGQQVTLSCSPISGHRSVSWYQQTPGQGLQFLFEYFSETQRNKGNFPGRFSGRQFSNSRSEMNVSTLELGDSALYLCASSLIGVTDGELFFGEGSRLTVL.

This clonotype turned up a few times. J is TRBJ2-2 and V is TRBV5-5; possible D gene TRBD1, 5 bases. Deletions cut 0 bases from V and 7 bases from J, with 10 bases between. The V gene's germline CDR1 is SGHKS and CDR2 YYEKEE (reference sequence). The CDR3 is 14 amino acids. The CDR3 DNA reads TGTGCCAGCAGCTTGGTTAGGGGTGGCGGGGAGCTGTTTTTT. This translates into CASSLVRGGGELFF.

This clonotype was picked up a small number of times. The chain employs TRBV10-3 and TRBJ2-1, with D perhaps matching TRBD2 (6 bases). CDR3 length: 15 amino acids. V gave up 2 bases and J gave up 4 bases, with 12 bases separating them. The germline V gene has CDR1 ENHRY and CDR2 SYGVKD. The CDR3 protein is CAISEGGYGYNEQFF. The CDR3 DNA is TGTGCCATCAGTGAGGGAGGGTACGGGTACAATGAGCAGTTCTTC.

This clonotype was seen only a few times. The chain couples TRBV29-1 to TRBJ2-3, with a possible D match to TRBD1 (6 bases). Germline CDR1 is SQVTM and CDR2 is ANQGSEA. CDR3 size: 16 residues. V lost 4 bases and J 5 bases, leaving 22 bases between the germline ends. This chain's CDR3 is CSVGTGTSSTGDTQYF. The CDR3 DNA reads TGCAGCGTTGGAACCGGGACATCCTCGACGGGAGATACGCAGTATTTT.

This clonotype was seen more than once but under ten times. The chain combines TRBV5-1 with TRBJ2-1; D might be TRBD2 (5 bases). Germline CDR1 and CDR2: SGHRS and YFSETQ. Trimming stripped 0 bases from V and 8 bases from J, with 15 bases between. CDR3 length equals 15 residues. The DNA for the CDR3 is TGCGCCAGCAGCTTGGCTAGCTATTCCTTAGATGAGCAGTTCTTC. This encodes CASSLASYSLDEQFF.

This clonotype was counted a few times. This chain links TRBV4-3 with TRBJ2-1, with 10 bases fitting TRBD2. The V gene's germline CDR1 is LGHNA and CDR2 YSLEER. The length of the CDR3 is 17 residues. V lost 0 bases and J lost 4; bases outside the gene matches: 6. Written as DNA, the CDR3 is TGCGCCAGCAGCCAAGATCTTTCACTAGCGGGATACAATGAGCAGTTCTTC. Translation gives CASSQDLSLAGYNEQFF.

This clonotype was recorded many times. The chain carries TRBV29-1 and TRBJ2-1; 8 bases fit TRBD2. The CDR3 spans 12 residues. Germline lookup yields CDR1 SQVTM and CDR2 ANQGSEA. The trim removed 8 bases at V and 10 bases at J, leaving 10 bases unmatched. The CDR3 DNA sequence: TGCAGCCGTCCGGGGGGGCAGGGGGAGCAGTTCTTC. It specifies CSRPGGQGEQFF.

J is TRBJ2-7 and V is TRBV21-1; TRBD2, the table's D call, was not compared with the DNA. TRBV21-1 is shown as a pseudogene. The CDR3 covers 17 residues. CDR3 protein: CASSRRLAGGDSYEQYF. CDR3 DNA sequence: TGTGCCAGCAGCCGACGGCTAGCGGGAGGGGATTCCTACGAGCAGTACTTC.

The genes are TRBV7-2 and TRBJ1-5, with D unclear. Germline V lookup: CDR1 SGHTA, CDR2 FQGNSA. V lost 5 bases and J 2 bases, leaving 7 bases between the germline ends. The CDR3 contains 13 residues. CDR3 nucleotide sequence: TGTGCCAGCAGCAGCGGTCGCAATCAGCCCCAGCATTTT. Translating it yields CASSSGRNQPQHF.

This clonotype was seen many times. V usage is TRBV5-1 and J usage is TRBJ2-1; 8 nucleotides align to TRBD2. This CDR3 contains 14 residues. CDR1 is SGHRS and CDR2 is YFSETQ in the germline V gene. V lost 3 bases and J lost 8; bases outside the gene matches: 7. The CDR3 loop is CASSSGTRGDEQFF. The CDR3 coding sequence is TGCGCCAGCAGCTCCGGGACTAGGGGAGATGAGCAGTTCTTC.

There are a few counts of this clonotype. The V and J genes are TRBV5-8 and TRBJ2-1, with D tentatively TRBD1 (6 bases). V gave up 7 bases and J gave up 7 bases, with 15 bases separating them. Germline V gene lookup returns CDR1 SGHTS and CDR2 YDEGEE. This CDR3 has 13 residues. CDR3 amino acids: CASFVGAGNEQFF. The CDR3 nucleotides are TGTGCCAGCTTTGTGGGGGCTGGGAATGAGCAGTTCTTC. The full variable domain, its missing parts supplied by reference TRBV5-8 and TRBJ2-1, is EAGVTQSPTHLIKTRGQQATLRCSPISGHTSVYWYQQALGLGLQFLLWYDEGEERNRGNFPPRFSGRQFPNYSSELNVNALELEDSALYLCASFVGAGNEQFFGPGTRLTVL.

The chain has TRBV27 and TRBJ2-3; the match to TRBD1 covers 7 bases. J was trimmed by 2 bases and V by 4 bases; bases with no gene match: 6. Germline V gene lookup returns CDR1 MNHEY and CDR2 SMNVEV (reference sequence). This CDR3 spans 15 amino acids. Written as DNA, the CDR3 is TGTGCCAGCAGTTGGGACAGCTGCTTCACAGATACGCAGTATTTT. It encodes CASSWDSCFTDTQYF.

As DNA, the CDR3 is TGCAGTGCTAGTGCAGGACACAAGCGTGGTAATGAGCAGTTCTTC. This translates into CSASAGHKRGNEQFF. The rearrangement uses TRBV20-1 and TRBJ2-1; possible D gene TRBD1, 5 bases. Germline-derived CDR1 and CDR2 are DFQATT and SNEGSKA (reference sequence). V dropped 3 bases and J dropped 7 bases, with 19 bases sitting between them. The CDR3 runs 15 residues.